The table lists the clone carrying this T cell receptor beta chain with many counts. Antigen: not known. Patients having uncontrolled infection, another autoimmune disease, pregnancy or lactation were not included. Amplification of TCR beta CDR3 regions used RNA as the template. The HTBI primer set was used in a first-round RT-PCR of the TCR CDR3. TCRdb re-called the multiplex PCR reads with MiXCR, one entry per CDR3 protein. The data contain 340,000 or so distinct CDR3 sequences, roughly a fifth of them singletons. The entry originates in a study of T cells in Graves' hyperthyroidism and ophthalmopathy. Trimming removed 5 bases from V and 7 bases from J, with 15 bases in between. The CDR3 sequence is 14 residues long. Germline V lookup: CDR1 MNHEY, CDR2 SVGEGT. Findings and caveats of the study: Using 13 V-J features, a model discriminated ophthalmopathy from stable hyperthyroidism. Blood samples included most of the expanded thyroid clonotypes exceeding 0.001.

The sequence was collected from a woman between 45 and 65 years old with Graves' hyperthyroidism. The chain joins TRBV6-2 or TRBV6-3 to TRBJ1-5; D is ambiguous. The sample taken for sequencing was blood. CDR3: CASSIQDLGQPQHF. In DNA form, the CDR3 reads TGTGCCAGCAGTATCCAAGATTTGGGGCAGCCCCAGCATTTT.